The clone carrying this TCR beta chain showed up just a few times. Time point in this sample: pretreatment peripheral blood. The CDR3 has 14 residues. The germline CDR1 and CDR2 sequences are SGHAT and FQDESV (reference sequence). The V end was cut by 0 bases, the J end by 3 bases, with 9 bases between. This specimen belongs to a study of PD-L1 blockade in urothelial cancer. Study at large: The median number of T cells present in blood samples was around 150,000.

Here immunoSEQ multiplex PCR was the method, and the copy in TCRdb shows in-frame clones only, minus some. In the table there are roughly 95,000 clones, around 90% of which are singletons. Specimen: PBMCs, collected around atezolizumab (anti-PD-L1) treatment. This chain uses TRBV11-1 with TRBJ2-7; maybe TRBD2 (5 bases). The receptor was isolated from a man in his 60s with urothelial cancer. The CDR3 DNA follows: TGTGCCAGCAGCTTAGCGTCGGGGATCTACGAGCAGTACTTC. This encodes CASSLASGIYEQYF.